The entry below gives a single TCR beta chain sequence along with its context. The same CDR3 can be traced to other DNA sequences in this sample. This record belongs to a study of blood T cell repertoires in COVID-19. V trimming: 6 bases; J trimming: 4 bases; junction bases outside the gene matches: 3. The length of the CDR3 is 13 residues. CDR1 MNHEY and CDR2 SVGAGI come from the germline V gene. As handled by the study authors: Reference gene primer amplification gave estimated nucleated cell counts. Libraries were prepared by immunoSEQ multiplex PCR; TCRdb keeps only in-frame clonotypes and omits some of them. The D gene and trimming were derived from the DNA, and the V and J assignments and clone size from that table. This table holds more than 200,000 clones, around nine tenths found once.

Sequenced material: peripheral blood. The chain couples TRBV6-5 to TRBJ1-2, with TRBD1 identical over 9 bases. This sequence originates from a man aged 25 to 40 with active or convalescent COVID-19. The CDR3 nucleotides are TGTGCCAGCAGGCAGACAGGGGGCTATGGCTACACCTTC. This gives the protein CASRQTGGYGYTF.